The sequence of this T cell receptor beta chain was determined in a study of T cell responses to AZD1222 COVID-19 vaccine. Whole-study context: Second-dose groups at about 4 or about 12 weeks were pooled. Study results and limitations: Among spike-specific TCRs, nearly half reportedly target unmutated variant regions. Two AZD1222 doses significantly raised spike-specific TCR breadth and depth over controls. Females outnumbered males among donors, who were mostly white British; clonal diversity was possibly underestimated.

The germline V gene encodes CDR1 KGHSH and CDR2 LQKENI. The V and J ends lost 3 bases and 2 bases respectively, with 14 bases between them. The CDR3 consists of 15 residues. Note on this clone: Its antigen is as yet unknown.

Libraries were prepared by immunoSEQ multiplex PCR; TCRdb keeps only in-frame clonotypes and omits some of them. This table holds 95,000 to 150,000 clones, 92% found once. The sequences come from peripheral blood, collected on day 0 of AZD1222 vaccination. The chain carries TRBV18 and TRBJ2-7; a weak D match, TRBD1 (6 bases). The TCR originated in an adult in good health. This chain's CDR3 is CASSPRGTAAYEQYF. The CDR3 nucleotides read TGTGCCAGCTCACCGAGGGGGACGGCTGCCTACGAGCAGTACTTC.